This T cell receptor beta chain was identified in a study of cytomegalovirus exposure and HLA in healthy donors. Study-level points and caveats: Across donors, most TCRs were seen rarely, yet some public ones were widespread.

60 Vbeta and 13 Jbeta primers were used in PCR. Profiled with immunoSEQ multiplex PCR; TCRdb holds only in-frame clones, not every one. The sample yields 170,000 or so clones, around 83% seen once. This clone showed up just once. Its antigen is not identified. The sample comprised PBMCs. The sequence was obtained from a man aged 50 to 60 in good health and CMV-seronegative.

Written as DNA, the CDR3 is TGTGCCAGTAGTATGGGTAGCGGGGAACAAGAGACCCAGTACTTC. This gives the protein CASSMGSGEQETQYF. V and J are TRBV19 and TRBJ2-5, with 8 bases matching TRBD2. Germline values: CDR1 LNHDA, CDR2 SQIVND (reference sequence). The CDR3 has 15 residues. The V segment lost 3 bases and the J segment 2 bases; nucleotides outside the gene matches: 5.